These 20 T cell receptor beta chains came from one sample sequenced in a study of blood T cell repertoires in COVID-19. Assay: immunoSEQ multiplex PCR; the TCRdb copy retains only in-frame clones and omits some. The sample yields about 50,000 clones, roughly 83% seen once. Material for sequencing was peripheral blood. The source of these receptors is an older woman with acute or convalescent COVID-19.

This clone came up once. The chain links TRBV2 to TRBJ1-1; no clear D gene. CDR3 size: 12 residues. Trimming took off 4 bases at V and 1 base at J, with 4 bases between the two ends. CDR1 SNHLY and CDR2 FYNNEI come from the germline V gene. The CDR3 is CASSAGNTEAFF. In DNA form, the CDR3 reads TGTGCCAGCAGTGCCGGGAACACTGAAGCTTTCTTT.

This chain links TRBV29-1 with TRBJ1-1, with unresolved D. The CDR3 is made up of 12 amino acids. The germline V gene has CDR1 SQVTM and CDR2 ANQGSEA. Deletions cut 7 bases from V and 5 bases from J, with 14 bases between. The CDR3 sequence: CSALKGGTEAFF. The CDR3 DNA sequence: TGCAGCGCTCTTAAAGGAGGAACTGAAGCTTTCTTT.

The chain recombines TRBV30 with TRBJ1-2; D is ambiguous. Trimming shortened V by 4 bases and J by 0 bases, and 12 bases separated the two germline ends. The germline gives CDR1 GTSNPN, CDR2 SVGIG (reference sequence). This CDR3 spans 14 amino acids. This CDR3 reads CAWIPGLTNYGYTF. Written as DNA, the CDR3 is TGTGCCTGGATCCCCGGACTGACTAACTATGGCTACACCTTC.

This clone was observed a few times. V and J are TRBV3-1 (or the pseudogene TRBV3-2) and TRBJ1-1, with D perhaps matching TRBD1 (6 bases). The CDR3 loop spans 13 amino acids. Trimming removed 4 bases at V and 7 bases at J, with 13 bases between. Per germline, CDR1 LGHDT and CDR2 YNNKEL (reference sequence). CDR3 amino acids: CASSRQGRGEAFF. CDR3 in DNA: TGTGCCAGCAGCCGCCAGGGGAGGGGTGAAGCTTTCTTT.

The J gene is TRBJ1-2, the V gene TRBV28; TRBD1 agrees at 10 bases. This CDR3 contains 16 residues. Germline V gene sequence: CDR1 MDHEN, CDR2 SYDVKM. Unmatched junction bases numbered 10, after V lost 4 bases and J lost 5 bases. The CDR3: CASSSGGTGADYGYTF. CDR3 coding DNA: TGTGCCAGCAGTTCAGGGGGGACAGGGGCGGATTATGGCTACACCTTC.

The chain has TRBV4-1 and TRBJ1-4; tentatively, D is TRBD1 (5 bases). V lost 4 bases and J lost 11, with 20 bases in between. Germline V gene data show CDR1 as MGHRA and CDR2 as YSYEKL. This CDR3 comprises 15 residues. CDR3 nucleotide sequence: TGCGCCAGCAGCCTCGTTCCAGGGAAGTCGGAGAAACTGTTTTTT. It yields the protein CASSLVPGKSEKLFF.

CDR3 loop: CASSIDRGAGELFF. The CDR3 DNA follows: TGTGCCAGCAGCATAGACAGGGGCGCCGGGGAGCTGTTTTTT. The J gene is TRBJ2-2, the V gene TRBV7-8; 8 bases agree with TRBD1. Germline V gene sequence: CDR1 SGHVS, CDR2 FQNEAQ. This CDR3 spans 14 amino acids. J gave up 6 bases and V 5 bases, and 5 bases lay outside the gene matches.

This clone turned up a few times. The rearrangement uses TRBV19 and TRBJ1-3; unclear D gene. The CDR3 runs to 14 residues. CDR1 LNHDA and CDR2 SQIVND come from the germline V gene (reference sequence). V was clipped by 4 bases and J by 0 bases, with 7 bases between them. This CDR3 is CASSRSGSGNTIYF. The CDR3 region has the DNA TGTGCCAGTAGTAGGTCCGGCTCTGGAAACACCATATATTTT.

The chain is built from TRBV19 and TRBJ1-1; possible D gene TRBD1, 5 bases. From germline, CDR1 is LNHDA and CDR2 SQIVND (reference sequence). V lost 8 bases to trimming and J lost 0 bases, with 19 bases between them. The CDR3 has 16 residues. The chain's CDR3 is CASSSSGGKLNTEAFF. The CDR3 nucleotides read TGTGCCAGTTCCTCCTCCGGGGGAAAATTGAACACTGAAGCTTTCTTT.

The gene calls are TRBV2 and TRBJ2-5; 8 bases fit TRBD2. The CDR3 covers 18 residues. The V gene's germline CDR1 is SNHLY and CDR2 FYNNEI. V lost 5 bases, J lost 3 bases, and 17 bases stayed unmatched. DNA of the CDR3: TGTGCCAGCAGTCCACTCCTAGATAAGACTAGCGCCAAAGAGACCCAGTACTTC. Translation: CASSPLLDKTSAKETQYF.

As to this clone: Germline and junction disagree at one end, which may indicate a read error. The chain combines TRBV6-6 with TRBJ1-1, with D perhaps matching TRBD1 (6 bases). CDR1 MNHNY and CDR2 SVGAGI come from the germline V gene (reference sequence). CDR3 length equals 16 residues. This CDR3 is CASSNSGQIMNTEAFF. In DNA form, the CDR3 reads TGTGCCAGCAGTAACTCCGGACAGATCATGAACACTGAAGCTTTCTTT.

The chain employs TRBV30 and TRBJ1-1; D is unresolved. Germline CDR1 is GTSNPN and CDR2 is SVGIG (reference sequence). Trimming took off 0 bases at V and 8 bases at J, with 7 bases between the two ends. The length of the CDR3 is 11 residues. DNA for the CDR3: TGTGCCTGGAGTGTATCCATCGAAGCTTTCTTT. As protein: CAWSVSIEAFF.

The genes are TRBV28 and TRBJ1-5, with 9 bases that match TRBD1. CDR3 length equals 14 residues. Germline V gene sequence: CDR1 MDHEN, CDR2 SYDVKM. Losses at the gene ends were 6 bases for V and 6 bases for J; bases not matched to a gene: 6. CDR3 loop: CASRPDRGTQPQHF. CDR3 sequence (DNA): TGTGCCAGCAGACCTGACAGGGGGACTCAGCCCCAGCATTTT.

This clone occurred a few times. The chain employs TRBV18 and TRBJ1-4; no clear D gene. With 3 bases removed from V and 4 bases from J, the gap between germline ends came to 12 bases. This CDR3 has 15 amino acids. CDR1 is KGHSH and CDR2 is LQKENI in the germline V gene. CDR3 sequence (DNA): TGTGCCAGCTCACCCCCCAGCGGAGGTAATGAAAAACTGTTTTTT. Protein product: CASSPPSGGNEKLFF. The variable domain in full, with the rest retrieved from reference TRBV18 and TRBJ1-4, is NAGVMQNPRHLVRRRGQEARLRCSPMKGHSHVYWYRQLPEEGLKFMVYLQKENIIDESGMPKERFSAEFPKEGPSILRIQQVVRGDSAAYFCASSPPSGGNEKLFFGSGTQLSVL.

The V and J genes are TRBV5-1 and TRBJ1-4, with D possibly being TRBD1 (6 bases). The V end was cut by 1 base, the J end by 1 base, with 8 bases between. Germline V gives CDR1 SGHRS, CDR2 YFSETQ. The CDR3 is 15 residues long. CDR3 loop: CASSLPTGTNEKLFF. DNA for the CDR3: TGCGCCAGCAGCTTGCCGACAGGAACTAATGAAAAACTGTTTTTT.

This sequence joins TRBV6-6 and TRBJ2-1; 12 bases map to TRBD2. The germline V gene encodes CDR1 MNHNY and CDR2 SVGAGI (reference sequence). V dropped 5 bases and J dropped 9; count of bases not matched to a gene: 14. The CDR3 contains 17 residues. CDR3 DNA: TGTGCCAGCAGTCCGGGGCTAGCGGGGGGGTCCACTCGTGAGCAGTTCTTC. Residues: CASSPGLAGGSTREQFF.

The count of this clone is one. V gene TRBV27 combines with J gene TRBJ1-5, with a possible D match to TRBD1 (5 bases). V was cut by 5 bases and J by 1 base, with 15 bases left in between. There are 16 residues in the CDR3. Germline V gene data show CDR1 as MNHEY and CDR2 as SMNVEV (reference sequence). CDR3 sequence (DNA): TGTGCCAGCAGTCCAGGGACTGTCGGGAGCAATCAGCCCCAGCATTTT. Translation: CASSPGTVGSNQPQHF.

As to this clone: This same CDR3 is encoded by further DNA sequences in the sample. This chain uses TRBV18 with TRBJ2-7, with 9 bases matching TRBD1. Trimming cost V 3 bases and J 2 bases; bases outside gene matches: 2. This CDR3 is 14 amino acids long. CDR1 is KGHSH and CDR2 is LQKENI in the germline V gene. DNA of the CDR3: TGTGCCAGCTCACCCGGGACAGGGACCTACGAGCAGTACTTC. Amino acids: CASSPGTGTYEQYF.

The gene calls are TRBV15 and TRBJ2-7; 7 bases agree with TRBD1. The J segment lost 4 bases and the V segment lost 6 bases, leaving 9 bases of the junction unmatched. CDR3 length equals 14 residues. CDR1 is LNHNV, CDR2 YYDKDF, per germline (reference sequence). The CDR3 DNA reads as TGTGCCACCAGTCTTAGACAGGGTGGTTACGAGCAGTACTTC. Residues: CATSLRQGGYEQYF.

This chain connects TRBV28 to TRBJ1-2; 10 nucleotides agree with TRBD1. This CDR3 comprises 14 residues. V shed 6 bases and J 8 bases; nucleotides not matched to a gene: 9. Per the germline V gene, CDR1 is MDHEN and CDR2 is SYDVKM. The CDR3 bases are TGTGCCAGCAGAGGGACAGGGGCAGGCGGAGGCTACACCTTC. Protein sequence: CASRGTGAGGGYTF.